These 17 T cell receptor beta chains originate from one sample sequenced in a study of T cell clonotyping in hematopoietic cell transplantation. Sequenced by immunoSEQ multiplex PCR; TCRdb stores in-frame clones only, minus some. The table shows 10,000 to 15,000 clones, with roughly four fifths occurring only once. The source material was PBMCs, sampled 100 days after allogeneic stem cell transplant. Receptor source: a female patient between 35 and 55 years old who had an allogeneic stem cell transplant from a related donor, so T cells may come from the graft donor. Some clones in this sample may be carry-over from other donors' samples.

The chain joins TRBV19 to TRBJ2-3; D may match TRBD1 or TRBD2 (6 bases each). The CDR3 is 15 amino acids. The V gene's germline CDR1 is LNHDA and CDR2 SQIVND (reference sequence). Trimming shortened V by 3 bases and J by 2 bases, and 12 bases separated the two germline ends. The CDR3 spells CASSIFGGPTDTQYF. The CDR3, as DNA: TGTGCCAGTAGTATTTTTGGGGGGCCCACAGATACGCAGTATTTT.

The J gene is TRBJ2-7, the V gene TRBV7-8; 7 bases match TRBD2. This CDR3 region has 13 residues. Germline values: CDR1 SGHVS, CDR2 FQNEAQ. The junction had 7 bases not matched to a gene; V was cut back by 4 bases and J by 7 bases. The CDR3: CASSWEGMWEQYF. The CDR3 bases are TGTGCCAGCAGCTGGGAGGGAATGTGGGAGCAGTACTTC. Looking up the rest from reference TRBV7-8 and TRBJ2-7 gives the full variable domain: GAGVSQSPRYKVAKRGQDVALRCDPISGHVSLFWYQQALGQGPEFLTYFQNEAQLDKSGLPSDRFFAERPEGSVSTLKIQRTQQEDSAVYLCASSWEGMWEQYFGPGTRLTVT.

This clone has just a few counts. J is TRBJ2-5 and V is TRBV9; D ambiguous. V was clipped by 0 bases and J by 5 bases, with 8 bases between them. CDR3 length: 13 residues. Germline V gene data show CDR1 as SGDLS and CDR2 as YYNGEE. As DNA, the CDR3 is TGTGCCAGCAGCGTAGTCCCAGAGGAGACCCAGTACTTC. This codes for CASSVVPEETQYF.

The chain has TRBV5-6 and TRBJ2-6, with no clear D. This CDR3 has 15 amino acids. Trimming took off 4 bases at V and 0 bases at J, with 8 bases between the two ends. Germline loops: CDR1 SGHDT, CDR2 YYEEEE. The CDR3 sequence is CASSLGFSGANVLTF. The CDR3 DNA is TGTGCCAGCAGCCTGGGGTTCTCTGGGGCCAACGTCCTGACTTTC. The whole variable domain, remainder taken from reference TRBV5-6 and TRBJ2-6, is DAGVTQSPTHLIKTRGQQVTLRCSPKSGHDTVSWYQQALGQGPQFIFQYYEEEERQRGNFPDRFSGHQFPNYSSELNVNALLLGDSALYLCASSLGFSGANVLTFGAGSRLTVL.

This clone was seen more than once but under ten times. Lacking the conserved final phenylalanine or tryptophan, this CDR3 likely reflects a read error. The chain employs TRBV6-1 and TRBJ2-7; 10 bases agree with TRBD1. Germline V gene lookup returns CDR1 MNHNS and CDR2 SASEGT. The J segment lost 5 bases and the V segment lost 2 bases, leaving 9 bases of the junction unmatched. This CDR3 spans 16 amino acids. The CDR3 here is CASSETPGQGSHEQYL. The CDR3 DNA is TGTGCCAGCAGTGAAACTCCGGGACAGGGGTCGCACGAGCAGTACCTC.

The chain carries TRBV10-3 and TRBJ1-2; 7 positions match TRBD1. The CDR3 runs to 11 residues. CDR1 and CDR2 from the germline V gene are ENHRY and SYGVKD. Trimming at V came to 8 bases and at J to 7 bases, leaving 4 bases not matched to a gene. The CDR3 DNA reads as TGTGCCATCGCAGGGGGGGTTGGCTACACCTTC. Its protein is CAIAGGVGYTF.

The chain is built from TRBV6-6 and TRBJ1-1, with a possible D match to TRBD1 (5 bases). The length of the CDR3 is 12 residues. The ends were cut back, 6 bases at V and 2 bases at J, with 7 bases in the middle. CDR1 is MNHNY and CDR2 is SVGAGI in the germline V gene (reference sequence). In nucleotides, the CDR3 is TGTGCCAGCAGGGGACGCAACACTGAAGCTTTCTTT. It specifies CASRGRNTEAFF.

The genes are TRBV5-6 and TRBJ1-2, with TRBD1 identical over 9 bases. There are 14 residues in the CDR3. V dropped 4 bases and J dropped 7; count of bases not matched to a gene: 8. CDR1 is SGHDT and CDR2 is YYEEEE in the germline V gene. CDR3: CASSRGTGLGGYTF. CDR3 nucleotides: TGTGCCAGCAGCCGCGGGACAGGGTTAGGTGGCTACACCTTC.

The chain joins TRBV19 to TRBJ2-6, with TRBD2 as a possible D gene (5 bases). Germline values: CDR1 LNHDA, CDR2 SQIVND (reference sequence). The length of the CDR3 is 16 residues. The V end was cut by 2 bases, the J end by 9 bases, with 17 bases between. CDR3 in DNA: TGTGCCAGTAGTATAATTTTTTTTAGTGGGAGCAACGTCCTGACTTTC. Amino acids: CASSIIFFSGSNVLTF.

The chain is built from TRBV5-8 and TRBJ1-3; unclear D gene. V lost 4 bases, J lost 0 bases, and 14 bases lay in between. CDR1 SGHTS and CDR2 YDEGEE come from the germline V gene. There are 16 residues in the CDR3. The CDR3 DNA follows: TGTGCCAGCAGCCTCCCGCGACGGACCTCTGGAAACACCATATATTTT. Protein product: CASSLPRRTSGNTIYF.

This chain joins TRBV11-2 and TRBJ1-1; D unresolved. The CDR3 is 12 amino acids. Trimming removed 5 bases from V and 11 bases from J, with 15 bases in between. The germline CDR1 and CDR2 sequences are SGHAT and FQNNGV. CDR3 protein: CASSPPGGMAFF. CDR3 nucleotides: TGTGCCAGCAGCCCCCCGGGCGGCATGGCTTTCTTT.

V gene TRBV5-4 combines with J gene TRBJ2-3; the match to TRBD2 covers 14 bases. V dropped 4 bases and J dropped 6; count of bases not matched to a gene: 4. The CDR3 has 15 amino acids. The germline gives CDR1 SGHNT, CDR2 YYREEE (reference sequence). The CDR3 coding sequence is TGTGCCAGCAGCCGACTAGCGGGAGGGCCGGATACGCAGTATTTT. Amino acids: CASSRLAGGPDTQYF.

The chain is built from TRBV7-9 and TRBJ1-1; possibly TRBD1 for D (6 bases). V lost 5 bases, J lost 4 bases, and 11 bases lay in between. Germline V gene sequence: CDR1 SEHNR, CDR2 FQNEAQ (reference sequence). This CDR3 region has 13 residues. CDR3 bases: TGTGCCAGCAGCCCTCAGGGGATCACTGAAGCTTTCTTT. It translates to CASSPQGITEAFF. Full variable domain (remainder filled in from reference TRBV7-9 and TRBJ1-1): DTGVSQNPRHKITKRGQNVTFRCDPISEHNRLYWYRQTLGQGPEFLTYFQNEAQLEKSRLLSDRFSAERPKGSFSTLEIQRTEQGDSAMYLCASSPQGITEAFFGQGTRLTVV.

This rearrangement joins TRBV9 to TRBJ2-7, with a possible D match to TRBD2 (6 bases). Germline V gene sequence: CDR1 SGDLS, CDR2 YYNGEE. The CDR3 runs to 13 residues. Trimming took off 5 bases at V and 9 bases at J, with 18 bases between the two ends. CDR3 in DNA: TGTGCCAGCAGTCGCGGGACGGCGGCTGGGCAGTACTTC. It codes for CASSRGTAAGQYF.

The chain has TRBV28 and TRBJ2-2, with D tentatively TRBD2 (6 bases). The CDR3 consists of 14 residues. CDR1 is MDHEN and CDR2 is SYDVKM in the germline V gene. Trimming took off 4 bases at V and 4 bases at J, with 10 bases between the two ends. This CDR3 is CASSWGGTTGELFF. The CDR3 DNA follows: TGTGCCAGCAGTTGGGGCGGGACCACCGGGGAGCTGTTTTTT.

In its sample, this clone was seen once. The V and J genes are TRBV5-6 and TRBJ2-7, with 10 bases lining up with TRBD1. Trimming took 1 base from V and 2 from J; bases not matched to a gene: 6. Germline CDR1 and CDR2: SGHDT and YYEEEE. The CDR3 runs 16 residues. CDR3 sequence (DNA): TGTGCCAGCAGCTTGCTCCGGGACAGGGGCCCCTACGAGCAGTACTTC. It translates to CASSLLRDRGPYEQYF.

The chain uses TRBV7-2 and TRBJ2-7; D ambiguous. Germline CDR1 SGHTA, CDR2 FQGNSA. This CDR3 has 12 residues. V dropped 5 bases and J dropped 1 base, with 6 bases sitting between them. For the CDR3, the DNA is TGTGCCAGCAGCCTCCCATCCTACGAGCAGTACTTC. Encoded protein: CASSLPSYEQYF.